This T cell receptor beta chain was captured by sequencing in a study of T cells in Graves' hyperthyroidism and ophthalmopathy. This clonotype was detected a few times. Among ophthalmopathy patients, the Clinical Activity Score reached at least 3, the NOSPECS grade reached at least 4, and duration remained under 3 months. Uncontrolled infection, other autoimmune disease, pregnancy or lactation led to exclusion. The study based diagnoses on clinical symptoms, serum thyroxine and TRAb, thyroid ultrasound and orbital computed tomography. Authors of the study amplified TCR beta CDR3 regions from RNA transcripts. Primed by the HTBI set, a first-round RT-PCR was run on the TCR CDR3. From the multiplex PCR reads, TCRdb called clonotypes with MiXCR, one entry per CDR3 protein. The sample records 500,000 to 650,000 distinct CDR3 sequences, about 20% being singletons. Sequenced: blood. The sequence was obtained from a middle-aged man with Graves' ophthalmopathy.

CDR3 protein: CASSLDKIQVFYPSGELFF. The CDR3 coding sequence is TGTGCCAGCAGCTTAGATAAGATACAGGTTTTTTACCCTTCCGGGGAGCTGTTTTTT. The chain links TRBV11-2 to TRBJ2-2, with a weak D call TRBD1 (5 bases). This CDR3 is built from 19 residues. The germline V and J ends were trimmed by 0 bases and 6 bases, with 23 bases remaining between them. Germline V gives CDR1 SGHAT, CDR2 FQNNGV.